The 21 T cell receptor beta chains below come from one sample, sequenced in a study of T cell responses to AZD1222 COVID-19 vaccine. The assay was immunoSEQ multiplex PCR, and TCRdb's table has in-frame clones only and misses some. The table includes over 100,000 clones, over 75% detected once. The sample was peripheral blood, taken on day 0 of AZD1222 vaccination. The receptors originated from an adult in good health.

This chain links TRBV10-3 with TRBJ2-7; D might be TRBD2 (6 bases). CDR3 length: 16 residues. Per germline, CDR1 ENHRY and CDR2 SYGVKD. Trimming removed 6 bases at V and 6 bases at J, with 24 bases between. DNA of the CDR3: TGTGCCATCAGCTGGGGGGACCGGACCCCGAAGGGCGAGCAGTACTTC. This translates into CAISWGDRTPKGEQYF.

The J gene is TRBJ2-7, the V gene TRBV6-1; D gene unclear. The CDR3 is 14 amino acids. Trimming shortened V by 5 bases and J by 2 bases, and 13 bases separated the two germline ends. CDR1 is MNHNS, CDR2 SASEGT, per germline. This chain's CDR3 is CASSPDTNTYEQYF. The CDR3 DNA is TGTGCCAGCAGTCCAGACACAAACACCTACGAGCAGTACTTC.

This clone was detected a few times. J is TRBJ2-2 and V is TRBV11-3, with 10 bases lining up with TRBD2. V was clipped by 5 bases and J by 2 bases; unmatched bases: 8. Germline CDR1 and CDR2: SGHNT and YENEEA. CDR3 length: 17 residues. The CDR3 here is CASSQAGGRDNTGELFF. The CDR3 nucleotides read TGTGCCAGCAGCCAAGCGGGAGGGAGGGATAACACCGGGGAGCTGTTTTTT.

The chain uses TRBV30 and TRBJ1-2; D is uncertain. The CDR3 is made up of 13 amino acids. Germline CDR1 and CDR2: GTSNPN and SVGIG (reference sequence). V was clipped by 0 bases and J by 8 bases, with 13 bases between them. The CDR3 region is CAWSVMGGGGYTF. The CDR3 bases are TGTGCCTGGAGTGTAATGGGAGGCGGCGGCTACACCTTC. Combining the CDR3 with reference TRBV30 and TRBJ1-2 gives the whole variable domain SQTIHQWPATLVQPVGSPLSLECTVEGTSNPNLYWYRQAAGRGLQLLFYSVGIGQISSEVPQNLSASRPQDRQFILSSKKLLLSDSGFYLCAWSVMGGGGYTFGSGTRLTVV.

For the CDR3, the DNA is TGTGCCAGCAGCGGACAGGGGGCGAATGAAAAACTGTTTTTT. Residues: CASSGQGANEKLFF. The chain links TRBV9 to TRBJ1-4; 10 bases are shared with TRBD1. There are 14 residues in the CDR3. The trim removed 3 bases at V and 5 bases at J, leaving 1 base unmatched. Germline CDR1 is SGDLS and CDR2 is YYNGEE.

The V call is TRBV3-1 (or the pseudogene TRBV3-2), the J call TRBJ2-7; 8 bases match TRBD2. This CDR3 comprises 15 residues. The junction had 9 bases not matched to a gene; V was cut back by 4 bases and J by 4 bases. Per germline, CDR1 LGHDT and CDR2 YNNKEL (reference sequence). The CDR3 spells CASSLGGATVYEQYF. CDR3 nucleotides: TGTGCCAGCAGCCTCGGGGGGGCAACTGTATACGAGCAGTACTTC.

The V call is TRBV5-1, the J call TRBJ2-5, with TRBD2 matching 11 bases. Germline values: CDR1 SGHRS, CDR2 YFSETQ. V trimming: 4 bases; J trimming: 5 bases; junction bases outside the gene matches: 7. The CDR3 is 15 amino acids. Here the CDR3 reads CASSPLAGGPETQYF. In DNA form, the CDR3 reads TGCGCCAGCAGCCCCTTAGCGGGGGGGCCTGAGACCCAGTACTTC.

By its share, this clone is medium-sized (0.01 to 0.1%). This chain links TRBV13 with TRBJ2-5, with no clear D. CDR1 is PRHDT and CDR2 is FYEKMQ in the germline V gene (reference sequence). CDR3 length: 15 amino acids. V lost 2 bases to trimming and J lost 3 bases, with 13 bases between them. CDR3 region: CASSLWSSGKETQYF. The CDR3 nucleotides are TGTGCCAGCAGCTTATGGAGTAGTGGTAAAGAGACCCAGTACTTC.

This rearrangement joins TRBV9 to TRBJ1-1, with TRBD1 as a possible D gene (6 bases). V shed 3 bases and J shed 0 bases, with 18 bases lying between them. CDR1 and CDR2 (germline): SGDLS, YYNGEE. CDR3 length equals 17 residues. Written as DNA, the CDR3 is TGTGCCAGCAGCGCCTACGGACAGCCTGACATGAACACTGAAGCTTTCTTT. Translation: CASSAYGQPDMNTEAFF.

The gene calls are TRBV27 and TRBJ2-7; D tentatively fits TRBD1 or TRBD2 (5 bases each). CDR3 length: 14 residues. Germline values: CDR1 MNHEY, CDR2 SMNVEV (reference sequence). V was shortened by 10 bases and J by 2 bases, with 18 bases between the two germline ends. The CDR3 DNA is TGTGCCACAAGATTCCGGGACCTAACCTACGAGCAGTACTTC. This codes for CATRFRDLTYEQYF.

The chain carries TRBV5-1 and TRBJ2-7, with D uncertain. CDR1 is SGHRS and CDR2 is YFSETQ in the germline V gene. With 4 bases removed from V and 4 bases from J, the gap between germline ends came to 15 bases. CDR3 size: 14 residues. DNA for the CDR3: TGCGCCAGCAGCCTAGGAGAGGAAGTATACGAGCAGTACTTC. Translating gives CASSLGEEVYEQYF.

The chain is built from TRBV3-1 (or the pseudogene TRBV3-2) and TRBJ2-3, with D uncertain. Trimming removed 5 bases at V and 6 bases at J, with 15 bases between. This CDR3 region has 14 residues. From germline, CDR1 is LGHDT and CDR2 YNNKEL (reference sequence). The CDR3 DNA follows: TGTGCCAGCAGCGAAGCTTCAATCGGGGATACGCAGTATTTT. It codes for CASSEASIGDTQYF.

The chain joins TRBV24-1 to TRBJ2-5; a possible D gene is TRBD2 (6 bases). CDR1 is KGHDR and CDR2 is SFDVKD in the germline V gene. CDR3 length: 14 residues. Trimming pared 3 bases from V and 7 bases from J, leaving 14 bases between. Written as DNA, the CDR3 is TGTGCCACCAGTGATGGAGGGATCCGGGGGACCCAGTACTTC. It yields the protein CATSDGGIRGTQYF.

CDR3 in DNA: TGTGCCAGCAGTTACGGGGCGCGGGGAGGAAACACCATATATTTT. Translation gives CASSYGARGGNTIYF. The rearrangement links TRBV6-5 to TRBJ1-3, with D maybe TRBD1 (5 bases). This CDR3 spans 15 amino acids. Per germline, CDR1 MNHEY and CDR2 SVGAGI. Trimming cost V 2 bases and J 4 bases, with 12 bases left between them.

This chain connects TRBV18 to TRBJ2-7, with 9 bases matching TRBD1. Germline CDR1 KGHSH, CDR2 LQKENI. The CDR3 runs to 16 residues. With V trimmed by 4 bases and J by 5 bases, 12 bases remained unmatched. CDR3 coding DNA: TGTGCCAGCTCACTCGCCGGGACAGGGAATCTGAACGAGCAGTACTTC. Translation: CASSLAGTGNLNEQYF.

As regards this clone: Other DNA sequences of this sample code for an identical CDR3. This sequence joins TRBV9 and TRBJ1-1, with D perhaps matching TRBD1 (5 bases). Trimming removed 3 bases from V and 1 base from J, with 10 bases in between. The CDR3 runs 14 residues. CDR1 and CDR2 (germline): SGDLS, YYNGEE. The CDR3, as DNA: TGTGCCAGCAGCGGTTCCGGGACGAACACTGAAGCTTTCTTT. It encodes CASSGSGTNTEAFF. Together with reference TRBV9 and TRBJ1-1, the CDR3 gives the full variable domain: DSGVTQTPKHLITATGQRVTLRCSPRSGDLSVYWYQQSLDQGLQFLIQYYNGEERAKGNILERFSAQQFPDLHSELNLSSLELGDSALYFCASSGSGTNTEAFFGQGTRLTVV.

In regard to this clone: The conserved phenylalanine or tryptophan is not found at the CDR3 terminus, so this likely reflects a read error. The chain uses TRBV7-2 and TRBJ1-6; D may be TRBD1 (6 bases). V was trimmed by 5 bases and J by 10 bases, leaving 12 bases between them. This CDR3 comprises 13 residues. Germline CDR1 and CDR2: SGHTA and FQGNSA. CDR3 DNA sequence: TGTGCCAGCAGCCCCGACAGGAGCTCACCCCTCCACCTT. Translated: CASSPDRSSPLHL.

J is TRBJ2-7 and V is TRBV5-4; D remains unclear. The CDR3 consists of 11 residues. Deletions cut 5 bases from V and 0 bases from J, with 3 bases between. Germline CDR1 is SGHNT and CDR2 is YYREEE (reference sequence). CDR3 bases: TGTGCCAGCAGTGACTCCTACGAGCAGTACTTC. Its translation is CASSDSYEQYF.

This chain joins TRBV20-1 and TRBJ1-2; 8 bases are shared with TRBD1. The V gene's germline CDR1 is DFQATT and CDR2 SNEGSKA (reference sequence). The CDR3 sequence is 14 residues long. After removal of 3 bases from V and 4 bases from J, the junction contained 7 bases not matched to a gene. CDR3 in DNA: TGCAGTGCTAGTAATCCAGGGGGCTCCTATGGCTACACCTTC. This gives the protein CSASNPGGSYGYTF.

This clone was observed a single time. The genes are TRBV30 and TRBJ1-1; 7 bases align to TRBD1. The germline CDR1 and CDR2 sequences are GTSNPN and SVGIG (reference sequence). V was clipped by 5 bases and J by 5 bases; unmatched bases: 8. The CDR3 runs 13 residues. DNA for the CDR3: TGTGCCTGGTCGCAGGGGGTTGGGACTGAAGCTTTCTTT. It codes for CAWSQGVGTEAFF.

This sequence joins TRBV6-5 and TRBJ1-6; D is possibly TRBD1 (5 bases). In germline, CDR1 is MNHEY, CDR2 SVGAGI. V lost 7 bases and J lost 10, with 11 bases in between. The CDR3 is made up of 12 amino acids. CDR3 residues: CASTRGRSPLHF. The CDR3 nucleotides read TGTGCCAGCACCCGGGGCCGGTCACCCCTCCACTTT.